The entry below gives a single TCR beta chain sequence along with its context. The antigen remains unidentified. Using immunoSEQ multiplex PCR, the repertoire was profiled, and TCRdb retains in-frame clones only, with some absent. The sample holds more than 95,000 clones, about nine tenths seen once. V shed 5 bases, J shed 5 bases, and the junction held 16 bases outside the gene matches. The CDR3 runs 18 residues. CDR1 and CDR2 from the germline V gene are SEHNR and FQNEAQ (reference sequence). The data belong to a study of graft-versus-host responses after intestinal transplantation. Study information: Uniformly, recipients were administered anti-thymocyte globulin induction with subsequent tacrolimus and steroids for approximately 3 years. Whole-study findings and limits: Graft-versus-host to host-versus-graft clonal ratios in allografts were high in patients with graft-donor T cell macrochimerism. Early post-transplant HvG declines showed an association with peak circulating GvH clone levels.

Sample: unstimulated CD4+ T cells sorted from spleen or lymph node cells, taken before intestinal transplant. The TCR originated in a human donor who received an intestinal transplant. The rearrangement links TRBV7-9 to TRBJ1-5; 9 bases agree with TRBD1. CDR3 region: CASSPSPGTGNLDQPQHF. The CDR3 nucleotides read TGTGCCAGCAGCCCAAGTCCCGGGACAGGGAACCTCGATCAGCCCCAGCATTTT.